This passage covers 29 T cell receptor beta chains from one sample sequenced in a study of shared clonotypes between healthy human individuals. Sequencing was performed with immunoSEQ multiplex PCR; in TCRdb, only in-frame clones are kept and a portion is missing. The table shows under 600,000 clones, with roughly four fifths occurring only once. Input material: PBMCs. These receptors all stem from a woman between 35 and 50 years old in good health. Some clones in this sample may be carry-over from other donors' samples.

The rearrangement uses TRBV7-2 and TRBJ2-1, with 8 bases lining up with TRBD2. CDR3 length: 13 amino acids. Germline trimming cut 6 bases from V and 9 bases from J; bases unmatched to any gene: 7. Germline CDR1 is SGHTA and CDR2 is FQGNSA. CDR3 sequence reads: CASSIGRVGEQFF. CDR3 nucleotides: TGTGCCAGCAGTATCGGGAGGGTAGGTGAGCAGTTCTTC. The full variable domain, rest sourced from reference TRBV7-2 and TRBJ2-1, is GAGVSQSPSNKVTEKGKDVELRCDPISGHTALYWYRQSLGQGLEFLIYFQGNSAPDKSGLPSDRFSAERTGGSVSTLTIQRTQQEDSAVYLCASSIGRVGEQFFGPGTRLTVL.

The chain has TRBV25-1 and TRBJ2-5; 7 bases map to TRBD1. Germline loops: CDR1 MGHDK, CDR2 SYGVNS. The CDR3 covers 14 residues. After removal of 8 bases from V and 0 bases from J, the junction contained 6 bases not matched to a gene. CDR3 DNA: TGTGCCAGCTCCGGGACAGCCTACCAAGAGACCCAGTACTTC. As protein: CASSGTAYQETQYF. The variable domain in full, completed from reference TRBV25-1 and TRBJ2-5, reads EADIYQTPRYLVIGTGKKITLECSQTMGHDKMYWYQQDPGMELHLIHYSYGVNSTEKGDLSSESTVSRIRTEHFPLTLESARPSHTSQYLCASSGTAYQETQYFGPGTRLLVL.

The J gene is TRBJ2-2, the V gene TRBV11-2; no clear D gene. Per the germline V gene, CDR1 is SGHAT and CDR2 is FQNNGV. The CDR3 is 15 amino acids. The germline V and J ends were trimmed by 3 bases and 0 bases, with 8 bases remaining between them. As DNA, the CDR3 is TGTGCCAGCAGCTTTACGCGCCCGAACACCGGGGAGCTGTTTTTT. It yields the protein CASSFTRPNTGELFF.

The chain joins TRBV10-3 to TRBJ2-5; D may correspond to TRBD1 or TRBD2 (5 bases each). The CDR3 has 14 amino acids. Germline V gives CDR1 ENHRY, CDR2 SYGVKD. Trimming stripped 7 bases from V and 4 bases from J, with 16 bases between. CDR3 coding DNA: TGTGCCATCACCCGAGAGGGGCAGCCAGAGACCCAGTACTTC. Translating it yields CAITREGQPETQYF.

The chain uses TRBV28 and TRBJ2-5; D tentatively reads TRBD1 or TRBD2 (7 bases each). This CDR3 is 14 amino acids long. Deletions cut 5 bases from V and 5 bases from J, with 15 bases between. Germline CDR1 reads MDHEN; CDR2 reads SYDVKM. CDR3 nucleotide sequence: TGTGCCAGCAGTCTCCCGCAGGGGGGGGAGACCCAGTACTTC. It yields the protein CASSLPQGGETQYF.

The sample holds a few counts of this clone. The final CDR3 position lacks the conserved phenylalanine or tryptophan, pointing to a likely read error. The rearrangement links TRBV10-1 to TRBJ1-3; maybe TRBD1 (5 bases). The CDR3 runs to 14 residues. Germline values: CDR1 WNHNN, CDR2 SYGVQD (reference sequence). V was trimmed by 8 bases and J by 0 bases, leaving 11 bases between them. CDR3 region: CASPGDSSGNTIYS. The CDR3, as DNA: TGCGCCAGCCCGGGGGATAGCTCTGGAAACACCATATATTCT.

The genes are TRBV4-3 and TRBJ2-2, with 7 bases that match TRBD2. After removal of 0 bases from V and 0 bases from J, the junction contained 7 bases not matched to a gene. This CDR3 is 18 amino acids long. Looked up from germline, CDR1 is LGHNA and CDR2 is YSLEER. Here the CDR3 DNA reads TGCGCCAGCAGCCAAGATCTACCGGGAGGAACGAACACCGGGGAGCTGTTTTTT. Encoded protein: CASSQDLPGGTNTGELFF.

V is TRBV7-3 and J is TRBJ2-1; tentatively, D is TRBD2 (7 bases). This CDR3 is 14 amino acids long. The ends were cut back, 5 bases at V and 9 bases at J, with 17 bases in the middle. CDR1 and CDR2 from the germline V gene are SGHTA and FQGTGA. This chain's CDR3 is CASSPLKRGGEQFF. The CDR3 coding sequence is TGTGCCAGCAGCCCACTCAAGAGGGGGGGTGAGCAGTTCTTC.

The chain couples TRBV30 to TRBJ2-5; 8 positions match TRBD2. This CDR3 contains 13 residues. The junction had 14 bases not matched to a gene; V was cut back by 6 bases and J by 11 bases. Germline CDR1 is GTSNPN and CDR2 is SVGIG (reference sequence). The CDR3 nucleotides read TGTGCCTGTGCCGGGACTAGACGGGAAAAGCAGTACTTC. Its protein product is CACAGTRREKQYF.

On this clone itself: At one end the junction does not follow the germline gene, possibly because of a read error. Distinct nucleotide sequences in the sample also encode this CDR3. This rearrangement joins TRBV6-6 to TRBJ2-3; TRBD2 matches 8 bases. The germline V gene has CDR1 MNHNY and CDR2 SVGAGI (reference sequence). There are 15 residues in the CDR3. CDR3 DNA sequence: TGTGCCAGCAGTATAGCGCGACCGGGGGGGGATACGCAGTACTTT. Amino acid sequence: CASSIARPGGDTQYF.

As regards this clone: Additional DNA sequences in this sample encode the identical CDR3. The chain has TRBV10-3 and TRBJ2-5; D gene uncertain. Trimming left V 0 bases short and J 2 bases short, with 10 bases between. Germline V gene data show CDR1 as ENHRY and CDR2 as SYGVKD. CDR3 length equals 15 residues. Here the CDR3 DNA reads TGTGCCATCAGTGAGTCGACCGGGTATCAAGAGACCCAGTACTTC. This gives the protein CAISESTGYQETQYF.

V gene TRBV10-3 combines with J gene TRBJ1-1, with 7 bases that match TRBD1. CDR3 size: 14 residues. The V and J ends lost 6 bases and 3 bases, in that order; junction bases with no gene match: 7. Germline loops: CDR1 ENHRY, CDR2 SYGVKD. CDR3 DNA: TGTGCCATCAGCGCTACAGGGGCGGACACTGAAGCTTTCTTT. The encoded protein is CAISATGADTEAFF.

The gene calls are TRBV28 and TRBJ1-5; 12 bases fit TRBD1. Looked up from germline, CDR1 is MDHEN and CDR2 is SYDVKM. This CDR3 is built from 17 residues. The trim removed 6 bases at V and 7 bases at J, leaving 13 bases unmatched. CDR3 nucleotide sequence: TGTGCCAGCAGGACCCGGGACAGGGGGCGTTTAGGACAGCCCCAGCATTTT. Amino acids: CASRTRDRGRLGQPQHF. Variable domain in full (rest from reference TRBV28 and TRBJ1-5): DVKVTQSSRYLVKRTGEKVFLECVQDMDHENMFWYRQDPGLGLRLIYFSYDVKMKEKGDIPEGYSVSREKKERFSLILESASTNQTSMYLCASRTRDRGRLGQPQHFGDGTRLSIL.

In the case of this clone: A far bigger clonotype differs at one base, so this is likely a read error. The J gene is TRBJ1-1, the V gene TRBV15; D is ambiguous. V dropped 4 bases and J dropped 6 bases, with 9 bases sitting between them. CDR1 is LNHNV, CDR2 YYDKDF, per germline (reference sequence). This CDR3 comprises 12 residues. CDR3 in amino acids: CATSKGYAEAFF. As DNA, the CDR3 is TGTGCCACCAGCAAGGGATACGCTGAAGCTTTCTTT.

Comment on this clone: A much larger clonotype is one base distant, so this may be a read error. The chain joins TRBV11-1 to TRBJ1-1; TRBD1 agrees at 7 bases. The CDR3 is 14 amino acids. Germline loops: CDR1 SGHAT, CDR2 FQDESV (reference sequence). The CDR3 sequence is CTSSRDRGTTEAFF. The CDR3 DNA reads as TGTACCAGCAGCCGGGACAGAGGGACTACTGAAGCTTTCTTT. The entire variable domain, with the rest obtained from reference TRBV11-1 and TRBJ1-1, is as follows: EAEVAQSPRYKITEKSQAVAFWCDPISGHATLYWYRQILGQGPELLVQFQDESVVDDSQLPKDRFSAERLKGVDSTLKIQPAELGDSAMYLCTSSRDRGTTEAFFGQGTRLTVV.

The rearrangement uses TRBV20-1 and TRBJ2-5; 7 bases match TRBD2. The DNA end favors TRBJ2-7, so the J call may be wrong. Per the germline V gene, CDR1 is DFQATT and CDR2 is SNEGSKA (reference sequence). The CDR3 is 11 residues long. The chain's CDR3 is CSSAGTYEQYF. In nucleotides, the CDR3 is TGCAGCTCAGCGGGAACCTACGAGCAGTACTTC.

Only one count was recorded for this clone. A far larger clone is a single base away, which makes a read error likely. The chain is built from TRBV28 and TRBJ2-5; 7 nucleotides match TRBD2. The CDR3 runs 13 residues. The germline CDR1 and CDR2 sequences are MDHEN and SYDVKM. CDR3 in DNA: TGTGCCGGCAGTTTAATCTGGGGGGGGACCCAGTACTTC. This sequence encodes CAGSLIWGGTQYF.

V usage is TRBV18 and J usage is TRBJ2-2; the match to TRBD2 covers 7 bases. After removal of 6 bases from V and 1 base from J, the junction contained 5 bases not matched to a gene. The CDR3 is 15 residues long. CDR1 is KGHSH and CDR2 is LQKENI in the germline V gene. The CDR3 spells CASSRLAENTGELFF. For the CDR3, the DNA is TGTGCCAGCTCCCGACTAGCAGAGAACACCGGGGAGCTGTTTTTT.

The genes are TRBV7-6 and TRBJ1-3, with 7 bases aligning to TRBD1. This CDR3 is built from 18 residues. Germline V CDR1 and CDR2: SGHVS, FNYEAQ. The trim removed 5 bases at V and 2 bases at J, leaving 15 bases unmatched. The CDR3 sequence: CASSLQGQPRPPGNTIYF. The CDR3 nucleotides are TGTGCCAGCAGCCTCCAGGGACAGCCCCGACCGCCTGGAAACACCATATATTTT.

The chain couples TRBV5-1 to TRBJ1-4; 8 bases line up with TRBD1. Per the germline V gene, CDR1 is SGHRS and CDR2 is YFSETQ. Unmatched junction bases numbered 6, after V lost 4 bases and J lost 1 base. There are 16 residues in the CDR3. For the CDR3, the DNA is TGCGCCAGCAGCCTACAGGGGGGACGAACTAATGAAAAACTGTTTTTT. It specifies CASSLQGGRTNEKLFF. Looking up the rest from reference TRBV5-1 and TRBJ1-4 gives the full variable domain: KAGVTQTPRYLIKTRGQQVTLSCSPISGHRSVSWYQQTPGQGLQFLFEYFSETQRNKGNFPGRFSGRQFSNSRSEMNVSTLELGDSALYLCASSLQGGRTNEKLFFGSGTQLSVL.

V is TRBV7-3 and J is TRBJ2-3; a weak D match, TRBD1 (5 bases). The CDR3 loop spans 15 amino acids. Trimming took off 1 base at V and 2 bases at J, with 10 bases between the two ends. From germline, CDR1 is SGHTA and CDR2 FQGTGA. The CDR3 DNA reads TGTGCCAGCAGCTTAATGGGGCAGTACACAGATACGCAGTATTTT. Translation gives CASSLMGQYTDTQYF.

This clone was seen only a few times. The chain links TRBV10-1 to TRBJ1-5, with D maybe TRBD1 (5 bases). CDR3 length: 13 residues. Germline values: CDR1 WNHNN, CDR2 SYGVQD (reference sequence). Trimming shortened V by 2 bases and J by 5 bases, and 7 bases separated the two germline ends. This CDR3 is CASSETRDQPQHF. CDR3 sequence (DNA): TGCGCCAGCAGTGAGACCAGGGATCAGCCCCAGCATTTT.

The CDR3 here is CASSLSSTEAFF. The CDR3 bases are TGTGCCAGTAGTTTATCGTCAACTGAAGCTTTCTTT. The chain couples TRBV19 to TRBJ1-1; no clear D gene. The ends were cut back, 5 bases at V and 5 bases at J, with 9 bases in the middle. Germline V gene lookup returns CDR1 LNHDA and CDR2 SQIVND (reference sequence). The CDR3 sequence is 12 residues long.

This chain links TRBV5-6 with TRBJ2-5, with 9 bases fitting TRBD1. After removal of 6 bases from V and 5 bases from J, the junction contained 11 bases not matched to a gene. Per germline, CDR1 SGHDT and CDR2 YYEEEE. The CDR3 has 15 amino acids. This chain's CDR3 is CASTPPGQGFETQYF. The CDR3 DNA follows: TGTGCCAGCACCCCACCGGGACAGGGATTTGAGACCCAGTACTTC. Variable domain in full (rest from reference TRBV5-6 and TRBJ2-5): DAGVTQSPTHLIKTRGQQVTLRCSPKSGHDTVSWYQQALGQGPQFIFQYYEEEERQRGNFPDRFSGHQFPNYSSELNVNALLLGDSALYLCASTPPGQGFETQYFGPGTRLLVL.

The chain couples TRBV28 to TRBJ1-2; perhaps TRBD1 as D (5 bases). Germline CDR1 MDHEN, CDR2 SYDVKM. Trimming took 7 bases from V and 6 from J, leaving 15 bases between them. This CDR3 spans 13 amino acids. The CDR3 sequence: CASTSQGGHGYTF. CDR3 coding DNA: TGTGCCAGCACCTCTCAGGGAGGTCATGGCTACACCTTC.

Points on this clone: Germline is not matched at one junction end, which may reflect a read error. The V and J genes are TRBV30 and TRBJ2-7; no clear D. Germline lookup yields CDR1 GTSNPN and CDR2 SVGIG (reference sequence). The CDR3 is 11 amino acids. The CDR3 sequence: CAWSVNLDPHF. The CDR3 DNA follows: TGTGCCTGGAGTGTCAATTTGGATCCCCACTTC.

The chain links TRBV29-1 to TRBJ1-2; D is ambiguous. Germline CDR1 SQVTM, CDR2 ANQGSEA. V was pared by 0 bases and J by 0 bases, with 11 bases between. This CDR3 comprises 15 residues. CDR3 coding DNA: TGCAGCGTTGAAGATCTCCCTGGAGCTAACTATGGCTACACCTTC. Its translation is CSVEDLPGANYGYTF.

The V call is TRBV7-3, the J call TRBJ1-1; D is perhaps TRBD1 (5 bases). Germline CDR1 and CDR2: SGHTA and FQGTGA. There are 13 residues in the CDR3. V gave up 2 bases and J gave up 7 bases, with 11 bases separating them. The CDR3 loop reads CASSLQPGGEAFF. CDR3 in DNA: TGTGCCAGCAGCTTACAGCCGGGGGGTGAAGCTTTCTTT.

The chain has TRBV23-1 and TRBJ2-5, with TRBD1 identical over 11 bases. TRBV23-1 counts as an open reading frame of uncertain function. V trimming: 6 bases; J trimming: 5 bases; junction bases outside the gene matches: 17. The CDR3 runs to 18 residues. CDR3 protein: CASSDPRGQGARKETQYF. In nucleotides, the CDR3 is TGCGCCAGCAGCGACCCCCGAGGACAGGGGGCTCGGAAGGAGACCCAGTACTTC.